Listed below are T cell receptor beta chains from one sample, sequenced in a study of T cell responses to AZD1222 COVID-19 vaccine. Data came from immunoSEQ multiplex PCR; TCRdb stores just in-frame clones and leaves some out. This table holds about 130,000 clones, roughly 92% found once. The sample consisted of peripheral blood, taken 28 days after the second AZD1222 dose. The receptors here all came from an adult who received the AZD1222 COVID-19 vaccine. Each CDR3 is given with its conserved first and last residue. The D gene is left open where the match is weak. Only part of the rows carry a size: once, few, many, or a class if the clone is expanded.

13	TRBD2	TRBJ2-1	-	TRBV15	TGTGCCATCAACCGGGACTACCTAAATGAGCAGTTCTTC	CAINRDYLNEQFF
16	TRBD2	TRBJ2-2	once	TRBV6-2/TRBV6-3	TGTGCCAGCAGCCCGCTAGCGGGGGGGAACACCGGGGAGCTGTTTTTT	CASSPLAGGNTGELFF
12	-	TRBJ1-5	-	TRBV12-3/TRBV12-4	TGTGCCAGCAGTTTAGGTCCTCAGCCCCAGCATTTT	CASSLGPQPQHF
14	-	TRBJ2-7	-	TRBV6-5	TGTGCCAGCAGGAACGGGGAAGTCAGCTACGAGCAGTACTTC	CASRNGEVSYEQYF
15	TRBD2	TRBJ2-3	-	TRBV6-1	TGTGCCAGCAGTGAAGGAGCGGGAGGGGGAGATACGCAGTATTTT	CASSEGAGGGDTQYF
13	TRBD1	TRBJ1-6	few	TRBV6-5	TGTGCCAGCACAACAGGGGATAATTCACCCCTCCACTTT	CASTTGDNSPLHF
13	-	TRBJ1-4	few	TRBV6-5	TGTGCCAGCAGCCGGTACAGGGATGAAAAACTGTTTTTT	CASSRYRDEKLFF
15	-	TRBJ1-5	few	TRBV6-6	TGTGCCAGCAACTCAGTCGGGGGTAGCAATCAGCCCCAGCATTTT	CASNSVGGSNQPQHF
14	TRBD1	TRBJ2-1	-	TRBV7-9	TGTGCCAGCAGCAGGGGACAGGGGGAAGGTGAGCAGTTCTTC	CASSRGQGEGEQFF
15	TRBD1	TRBJ1-2	once	TRBV7-9	TGTGCCAGCAGCTTAGCGCGGGGACAGGGGTTTGGCTACACCTTC	CASSLARGQGFGYTF
13	-	TRBJ2-7	-	TRBV13	TGTGCCAGCAGCTTAGCGGGCTCCTACGAGCAGTACTTC	CASSLAGSYEQYF